A selection of T cell receptor beta chains follows, all from one sample in a study of identifying expanded T cells in peripheral blood. TCRdb's table, derived via immunoSEQ multiplex PCR, lists solely in-frame clones and lacks some. This table holds approximately 90,000 clones, 70% to 90% found once. The sequenced sample consisted of blood. All receptors come from a person between 18 and 70 years old in good health. Each CDR3 is given with its conserved first and last residue. Each record gives: J gene, D gene, V gene, clone size, CDR3 protein, CDR3 DNA. The D gene is left open where the match is weak. Rows give clone size only sometimes, using once, few, many, or a class for an expanded clone.

>TRBJ2-3|TRBD2|TRBV10-2|NA
CASSVASGGVRDTQYF
TGCGCCAGCAGTGTGGCTAGCGGGGGAGTGAGGGATACGCAGTATTTT
>TRBJ1-2|NA|TRBV5-4|NA
CASSLGLEENYGYTF
TGTGCCAGCAGCTTGGGCCTCGAGGAAAACTATGGCTACACCTTC
>TRBJ1-1|NA|TRBV18|once
CASSRDKNTEAFF
TGTGCCAGCTCACGGGACAAGAACACTGAAGCTTTCTTT
>TRBJ1-3|NA|TRBV7-2|NA
CASSPSAIGAGNTIYF
TGTGCCAGCAGTCCTTCGGCGATCGGGGCTGGAAACACCATATATTTT
>TRBJ2-3|TRBD1|TRBV5-1|NA
CASSLYRDRHTDTQYF
TGCGCCAGCAGCTTATACCGGGACAGACACACAGATACGCAGTATTTT
>TRBJ2-1|NA|TRBV19|few
CASSIVGGSDNEQFF
TGTGCCAGTAGTATAGTGGGGGGTAGTGACAATGAGCAGTTCTTC
>TRBJ2-3|NA|TRBV2|NA
CASSIVRTTSTDTQYF
TGTGCCAGCAGTATCGTCCGTACCACTAGCACAGATACGCAGTATTTT
>TRBJ1-1|NA|TRBV18|NA
CASSQGGSREAFF
TGTGCCAGCTCACAGGGGGGCTCCCGTGAAGCTTTCTTT
>TRBJ2-7|NA|TRBV27|NA
CASSYPEQYF
TGTGCCAGCAGTTACCCCGAGCAGTACTTC
>TRBJ1-1|TRBD1|TRBV5-1|NA
CASSPGDSNTEAFF
TGCGCCAGCAGCCCGGGGGACAGTAACACTGAAGCTTTCTTT
>TRBJ2-4|NA|TRBV7-9|once
CASSLGGLVDSKNIQYF
TGTGCCAGCAGCTTAGGGGGTCTGGTCGACAGTAAAAACATTCAGTACTTC
>TRBJ1-2|NA|TRBV25-1|NA
CASSGGPRYGYTF
TGTGCCAGCAGTGGCGGGCCCCGCTATGGCTACACCTTC
>TRBJ2-2|NA|TRBV19|NA
CASRPGVMGTGELFF
TGTGCCAGTCGTCCAGGGGTAATGGGCACCGGGGAGCTGTTTTTT
>TRBJ1-1|NA|TRBV15|NA
CATSRGQPTEAFF
TGTGCCACCAGCAGGGGACAACCCACTGAAGCTTTCTTT
>TRBJ2-5|TRBD1|TRBV18|NA
CASSPSGGLETQYF
TGTGCCAGCTCACCATCAGGGGGCTTGGAGACCCAGTACTTC
>TRBJ1-5|TRBD1|TRBV6-1|NA
CASSGQGDQPQHF
TGTGCCAGCAGCGGACAGGGGGATCAGCCCCAGCATTTT
>TRBJ2-5|TRBD2|TRBV30|few
CAWKLAGGPSLKETQYF
TGTGCCTGGAAGCTAGCGGGGGGGCCATCGCTAAAAGAGACCCAGTACTTC
>TRBJ2-5|NA|TRBV9|NA
CASSATGMGETQYF
TGTGCCAGCAGCGCAACAGGGATGGGGGAGACCCAGTACTTC
>TRBJ2-7|NA|TRBV5-4|NA
CASSFDTSYEQYF
TGTGCCAGCAGCTTCGACACCTCCTACGAGCAGTACTTC
>TRBJ1-2|NA|TRBV4-3|NA
CASSQDLGYTF
TGCGCCAGCAGCCAAGACCTCGGCTACACCTTC
>TRBJ2-1|NA|TRBV30|NA
CAWSKFRFLRGSANEQFF
TGTGCCTGGAGTAAGTTTAGGTTTTTAAGGGGTTCGGCGAATGAGCAGTTCTTC
>TRBJ1-6|TRBD1|TRBV2|NA
CASGGQGKAPLHF
TGTGCCAGCGGGGGACAGGGGAAGGCACCCCTCCACTTT
>TRBJ1-2|NA|TRBV11-2|few
CASSLVQGGGYGYTF
TGTGCCAGCAGCTTAGTACAAGGCGGGGGATATGGCTACACCTTC
>TRBJ1-4|NA|TRBV5-1|NA
CASSRSGPQATNEKLFF
TGCGCCAGCAGCAGGTCGGGACCCCAGGCAACTAATGAAAAACTGTTTTTT
>TRBJ2-5|NA|TRBV7-2|NA
CASSPRTQETQYF
TGTGCCAGCAGCCCCAGAACCCAAGAGACCCAGTACTTC
>TRBJ2-5|NA|TRBV29-1|NA
CSVQGSYVGETQYF
TGCAGCGTCCAAGGGTCGTACGTCGGCGAGACCCAGTACTTC
>TRBJ1-5|NA|TRBV9|few
CASSVLGTQPQHF
TGTGCCAGCAGCGTATTGGGGACTCAGCCCCAGCATTTT
>TRBJ2-3|TRBD1|TRBV9|NA
CASSALQGAADTQYF
TGTGCCAGCAGCGCATTACAGGGGGCTGCAGATACGCAGTATTTT
>TRBJ2-3|NA|TRBV7-2|once
CASSMPGPNTQYF
TGTGCCAGCAGCATGCCGGGACCCAATACGCAGTATTTT
>TRBJ1-1|NA|TRBV7-9|NA
CASSTASPEAFF
TGTGCCAGCAGCACCGCTTCCCCTGAAGCTTTCTTT
>TRBJ1-1|NA|TRBV7-3|NA
CASSLDSGTEAFF
TGTGCCAGCAGCTTAGACAGCGGCACTGAAGCTTTCTTT
>TRBJ2-5|NA|TRBV5-1|NA
CASFDRGNRETQYF
TGCGCCAGCTTTGATCGGGGGAATCGGGAGACCCAGTACTTC
>TRBJ1-5|NA|TRBV5-1|NA
CASSFSDSSNQPQHF
TGCGCCAGCAGCTTTTCAGACAGTAGCAATCAGCCCCAGCATTTT